This is a list of T cell receptor beta chains from one sample in a study of blood T cell repertoires in COVID-19. This table comes from immunoSEQ multiplex PCR, and its TCRdb copy is limited to in-frame clones, with some not included. The table lists about 150,000 clones, about 86% of them singletons. Sequenced sample: peripheral blood. The receptors were sampled from a man aged 50 to 60 with active or convalescent COVID-19. Both conserved end residues are part of each CDR3. A D gene is named only where the DNA matches it firmly. The size field is filled for only some rows; it gives once, few, many or a size class.

NA,TRBJ2-1,NA,TRBV4-1,15,TGCGCCAGCCTGCAACGGGACTCGTCCGAGAATGAGCAGTTCTTC,CASLQRDSSENEQFF
once,TRBJ2-1,TRBD2,TRBV25-1,16,TGTGCCAGCAGGCGAACTAGCGGGGGGTTGGGCAATGAGCAGTTCTTC,CASRRTSGGLGNEQFF
NA,TRBJ2-7,NA,TRBV7-9,14,TGTGCCAGCGGACCATCGGGCAGGGGTTACGAGCAGTACTTC,CASGPSGRGYEQYF
NA,TRBJ1-6,TRBD1,TRBV9,17,TGTGCCAGCAGCGTAGGGGCAGGGGGCGGCTTCGATTCACCCCTCCACTTT,CASSVGAGGGFDSPLHF
NA,TRBJ2-1,TRBD1,TRBV7-9,16,TGTGCCAGCAGCACCTTTGGGCAGGGGGCGTACAATGAGCAGTTCTTC,CASSTFGQGAYNEQFF
once,TRBJ1-5,NA,TRBV27,15,TGTGCCAGCAGAGCGCAGGGTTTTGGCAATCAGCCCCAGCATTTT,CASRAQGFGNQPQHF
few,TRBJ2-1,NA,TRBV11-3,15,TGTGCCAGCACCAAACTCGAGATCTCCTACAATGAGCAGTTCTTC,CASTKLEISYNEQFF
NA,TRBJ1-3,NA,TRBV29-1,13,TGCAGCGTCTCTGACAACACTTTGGGCACCATATATTTT,CSVSDNTLGTIYF
NA,TRBJ1-6,NA,TRBV6-5,15,TGTGCCAGCAGGATGGCCTCCCGACTTAATTCACCCCTCCACTTT,CASRMASRLNSPLHF
NA,TRBJ1-2,TRBD1,TRBV10-3,14,TGTGCCATCAGGGGACAGGGAGCGGGCTATGGCTACACCTTC,CAIRGQGAGYGYTF
NA,TRBJ1-4,NA,TRBV2,14,TGTGCCAGCAGTGATCTGCAGATAAATGAAAAACTGTTTTTT,CASSDLQINEKLFF
once,TRBJ1-1,NA,TRBV6-2/TRBV6-3,14,TGTGCCAGCAGTCAACTGGGGGCTTTCTCAACGGCTTTCTTT,CASSQLGAFSTAFF
few,TRBJ2-7,TRBD2,TRBV6-5,14,TGTGCCACCCGGCGGGGGGGCGGGGGCTACGAGCAGTACTTC,CATRRGGGGYEQYF
NA,TRBJ1-6,NA,TRBV28,14,TGTGCCAGCAAAGACAGCGAGAATAATTCACCCCTCCACTTT,CASKDSENNSPLHF
NA,TRBJ2-1,TRBD2,TRBV5-4,15,TGTGCCAGCAGCTTCCGACTAGCGGGAGGGGATGAGCAGTTCTTC,CASSFRLAGGDEQFF
NA,TRBJ1-3,NA,TRBV24-1,15,TGTGCCACCAGTGATCCGGCAGGGCCTGGAAACACCATATATTTT,CATSDPAGPGNTIYF
NA,TRBJ2-3,TRBD2,TRBV6-2/TRBV6-3,16,TGTGCCAGCAGTTACGCCTCAGGGACTAGCGGTAATACGCAGTATTTT,CASSYASGTSGNTQYF
NA,TRBJ2-3,NA,TRBV7-2,15,TGTGCCAGCAGCTTAGCGCTGGTAGCGGCAGATACGCAGTATTTT,CASSLALVAADTQYF
NA,TRBJ2-2,NA,TRBV25-1,11,TGTGCCAGCAGTGTAAACGGGGAGCTGTTTTTT,CASSVNGELFF